Here is one TCR beta chain with its context. Its antigen remains undetermined. No quality values exist for individual bases; no much larger clone is one base distant. CD8 naive samples were obtained by positive selection for CCR7 among CD45RO-negative cells, yielding a CD45RA+CCR7+ population from which TemRA cells were excluded. The donors were healthy, HIV-negative adults who had no recently reported acute infections or vaccinations. Every donor was a Caucasian adult living in Nashville, Tennessee, USA. After blood collection by leukapheresis, PBMCs were isolated using Ficoll-Histopaque density gradient centrifugation and then cryopreserved in the vapor phase of liquid nitrogen. Analytical flow cytometry was used to check the purity and quantity of each magnetically sorted T cell population. Genomic DNA was isolated from each sorted fraction and quantified by UV absorbance on a Nanodrop 2000c. These data belong to a study of shared clonotypes between healthy human individuals (dated by TCRdb to about 2020). With regard to the full study: The cohort comprised a couple of women and three men aged 18 to 49 years. For each donor, three plates each were used for CD4 naive and CD4 memory, two plates were used for CD8 naive, and one plate was used for CD8 memory. To estimate repertoire size and how much clonotypes are shared between individuals, the study performed deep sequencing of blood TCR repertoires from about 5 healthy adults. Libraries were prepared and TCR repertoires were sequenced by different laboratories using diverse techniques, in order to increase sequencing depth and limit assay-specific biases. Per donor, leukapheresis produced somewhere between about 0.8 and 9 billion PBMCs. The investigation overall reported the following: The small number of donors limited the genetic and exposure-history diversity represented. Pairwise subsampling indicated that sequencing depth was expected to affect the degree of clonotype sharing among donors. Naive subsets generally had larger estimated clonotype richness than memory subsets did. Rarefaction of sorted-subset datasets indicated incomplete sequencing despite the large sequencing depth. Sharing across a handful of donors was observed for approximately 5% of naive CD4, less than 4% of naive CD8, around 2.5% of memory CD4, and over 0.3% of memory CD8 clonotypes. Compared with non-shared clonotypes, the clonotypes found in all four sorted-subset donors had higher generation probabilities. Sampling was restricted to blood, and TCR repertoires in tissue are likely to differ from TCR repertoires in blood.

Via the germline V gene, CDR1 is LGHNA and CDR2 YSLEER. The CDR3 measures 17 amino acids from cysteine to phenylalanine. Only the CDR3 part of the read is kept: 51 bases, read in frame from the first base. V lost 0 bases and J lost 8 bases; the stretch between them is 22 bases long. TCR CDR3 regions were amplified from genomic DNA by multiplex PCR using the deep immunoSEQ assay. For each cell subset, the extracted genomic DNA was distributed evenly across all wells of several immunoSEQ 96-well plates, and each plate served as one replicate. For sorted subsets, 200 to 250 ng genomic DNA, equal to tens of thousands of T cell genomes, was loaded into each replicate PCR. Purified libraries were quantified with a Qubit 3.0 fluorometer, sized on a Bioanalyzer 2100, and re-quantified with the KAPA Library Quantification kit. Every immunoSEQ 96-well plate was sequenced on a separate single-read 150-cycle Illumina NextSeq 550 flow cell. The authors processed their data as follows. Because the immunoSEQ output included only junctional sequences and no quality scores, the filtering could not be the same as the filtering used for full-length reads. Sequences were annotated with PyIR, a Python wrapper for IgBLAST v1.9, using IMGT germline references to assign V/J genes and CDR3. Reads were removed for weak V/J assignments (E-value above 1e-6), missing CDR3, stop codons, out-of-frame junctions, or ambiguous translated residues. V3J clonotypes were defined as sequences sharing the same inferred V gene, J gene, and CDR3 amino acid sequence. The percentage overlap between two repertoires was calculated by dividing the number of shared unique clonotypes by the size of the smaller repertoire. Three approaches were used to assess repertoire richness: RTK rarefaction, the Chao1 estimator, and Recon v2.1 estimates of unobserved clonotypes. OLGA was used to compute generation probabilities for all TCRbeta clonotypes that the gDNA method yielded from a few donors. TCRdb's version of the immuneACCESS table is confined to in-frame rearrangements and falls short of the full clone set. An unresolved V gene accounts for under half of the shortfall where checked; the remainder is of unknown origin. The V and J calls and the clone size are those of that table, but D and trimming were determined from the DNA. For this sample there are some 2,100,000 clones; just over 90% appear just once. The ten largest clones capture around 1.7% of the sample.

This TCR came from a man between 18 and 29 years old in good health. Some clones in this sample may be carry-over from other donors' samples. The sequenced material came from naive CD8+ T cells from PBMCs. Reading the label with the study, this specimen's cell subset or site is: CD45RA+CCR7+. This sequence uses TRBV4-3 and TRBJ1-2; perhaps TRBD1 is the D gene, with 6 bases matching. The CDR3 corresponds to CASSQEHRAYVLGGYTF. The nucleotides are TGCGCCAGCAGCCAAGAGCACAGGGCCTACGTTCTCGGAGGCTACACCTTC.